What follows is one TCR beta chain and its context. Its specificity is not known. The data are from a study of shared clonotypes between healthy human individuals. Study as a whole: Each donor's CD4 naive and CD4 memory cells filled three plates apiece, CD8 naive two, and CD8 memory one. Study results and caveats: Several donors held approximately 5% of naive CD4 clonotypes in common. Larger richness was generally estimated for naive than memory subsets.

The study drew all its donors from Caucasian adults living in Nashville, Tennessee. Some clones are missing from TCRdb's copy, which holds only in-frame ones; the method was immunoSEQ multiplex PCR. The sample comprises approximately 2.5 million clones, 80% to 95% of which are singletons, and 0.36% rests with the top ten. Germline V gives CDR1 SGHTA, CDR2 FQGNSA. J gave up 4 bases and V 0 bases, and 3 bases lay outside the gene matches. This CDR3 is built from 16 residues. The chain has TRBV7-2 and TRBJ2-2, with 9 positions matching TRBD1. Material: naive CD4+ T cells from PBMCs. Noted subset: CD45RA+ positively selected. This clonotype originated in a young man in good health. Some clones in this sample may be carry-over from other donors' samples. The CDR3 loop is CASSLATGGGTGELFF. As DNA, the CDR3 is TGTGCCAGCAGCTTAGCGACAGGGGGAGGCACCGGGGAGCTGTTTTTT. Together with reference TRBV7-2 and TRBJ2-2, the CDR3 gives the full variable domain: GAGVSQSPSNKVTEKGKDVELRCDPISGHTALYWYRQSLGQGLEFLIYFQGNSAPDKSGLPSDRFSAERTGGSVSTLTIQRTQQEDSAVYLCASSLATGGGTGELFFGEGSRLTVL.